This is a list of T cell receptor beta chains from one sample in a study of human CD8 memory T cell subsets. TCRdb processed the 5' RACE reads again and assigns one entry to each CDR3 protein, with no DNA. The sample includes around 5,000 distinct CDR3 sequences. The sequenced sample consisted of CD8+ effector memory T cells (TEM) sorted from PBMCs. These receptors all come from a human donor in good health. Each CDR3 is given with its conserved first and last residue. Fields, in order: CDR3 protein, J gene, V gene, clone size. Clone size, where shown, is once, few, many, or a class for clones that have expanded.

CDR3: CASSPELAGVDEQFF; J: TRBJ2-1; V: TRBV6-4; size: -
CDR3: CASSPDGSNQPQHF; J: TRBJ1-5; V: TRBV6-4; size: medium-sized
CDR3: CATSRPDGRASDTQYF; J: TRBJ2-3; V: TRBV15; size: -
CDR3: CASSIARTTGYTF; J: TRBJ1-2; V: TRBV19; size: -
CDR3: CAWSPGHSEAFF; J: TRBJ1-1; V: TRBV30; size: -
CDR3: CSAPRGQIYEQYF; J: TRBJ2-7; V: TRBV20-1; size: -
CDR3: CSAVGAADAADTQYF; J: TRBJ2-3; V: TRBV29-1; size: -
CDR3: CASSGDRETSPLHF; J: TRBJ1-6; V: TRBV4-1; size: -
CDR3: CASTLSGDGGQSNQPQHF; J: TRBJ1-5; V: TRBV28; size: -
CDR3: CSARDLTGYEQYF; J: TRBJ2-7; V: TRBV20-1; size: medium-sized